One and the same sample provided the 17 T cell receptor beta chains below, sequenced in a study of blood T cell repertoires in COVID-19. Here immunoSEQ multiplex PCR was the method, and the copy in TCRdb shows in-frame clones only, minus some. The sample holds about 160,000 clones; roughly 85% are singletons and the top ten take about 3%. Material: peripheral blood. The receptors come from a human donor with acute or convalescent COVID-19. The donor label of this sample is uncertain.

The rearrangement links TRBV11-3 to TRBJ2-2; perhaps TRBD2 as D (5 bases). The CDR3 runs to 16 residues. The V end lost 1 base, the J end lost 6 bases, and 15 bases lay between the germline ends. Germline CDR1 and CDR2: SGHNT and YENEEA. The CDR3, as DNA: TGTGCCAGCAGCTTAGGCCCCGGAGGTGTTCCCGGGGAGCTGTTTTTT. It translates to CASSLGPGGVPGELFF.

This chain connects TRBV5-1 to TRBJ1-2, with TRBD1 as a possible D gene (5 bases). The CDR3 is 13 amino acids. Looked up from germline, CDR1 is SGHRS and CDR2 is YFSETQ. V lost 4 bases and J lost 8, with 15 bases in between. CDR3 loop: CASSETGTEGYTF. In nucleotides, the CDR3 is TGCGCCAGCAGCGAAACCGGGACTGAAGGCTACACCTTC.

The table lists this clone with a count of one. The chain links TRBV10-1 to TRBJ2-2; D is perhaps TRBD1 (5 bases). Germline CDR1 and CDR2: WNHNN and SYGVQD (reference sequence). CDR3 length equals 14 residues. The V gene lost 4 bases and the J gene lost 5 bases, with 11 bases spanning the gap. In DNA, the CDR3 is TGCGCCAGCAGTGTTGGACACAGGACCGGGGAGCTGTTTTTT. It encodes CASSVGHRTGELFF.

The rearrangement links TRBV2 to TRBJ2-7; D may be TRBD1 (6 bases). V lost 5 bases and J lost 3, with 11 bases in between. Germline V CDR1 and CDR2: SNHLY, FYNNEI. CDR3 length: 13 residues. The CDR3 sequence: CASSSTGIYEQYF. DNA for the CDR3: TGTGCCAGCAGTTCAACAGGGATCTACGAGCAGTACTTC.

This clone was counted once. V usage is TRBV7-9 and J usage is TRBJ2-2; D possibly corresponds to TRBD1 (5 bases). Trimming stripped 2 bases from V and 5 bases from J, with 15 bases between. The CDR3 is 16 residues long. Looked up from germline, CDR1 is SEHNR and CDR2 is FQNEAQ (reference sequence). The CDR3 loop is CASSLPNVQVTGELFF. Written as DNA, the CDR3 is TGTGCCAGCAGCTTACCAAACGTACAGGTTACCGGGGAGCTGTTTTTT.

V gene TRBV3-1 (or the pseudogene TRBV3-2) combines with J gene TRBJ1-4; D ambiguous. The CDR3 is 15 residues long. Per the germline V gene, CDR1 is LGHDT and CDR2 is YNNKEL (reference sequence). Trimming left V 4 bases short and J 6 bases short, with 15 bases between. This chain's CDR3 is CASSPSGREYEKLFF. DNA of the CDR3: TGTGCCAGCAGCCCAAGCGGGAGGGAGTATGAAAAACTGTTTTTT.

The CDR3 spells CASTLLPTGLAGENEQFF. The CDR3 region has the DNA TGTGCCAGCACCCTTTTACCGACGGGACTAGCGGGGGAGAATGAGCAGTTCTTC. This chain links TRBV28 with TRBJ2-1, with 14 bases aligning to TRBD2. The CDR3 is 18 residues long. Looked up from germline, CDR1 is MDHEN and CDR2 is SYDVKM. The V and J ends lost 7 bases and 7 bases, in that order; junction bases with no gene match: 15.

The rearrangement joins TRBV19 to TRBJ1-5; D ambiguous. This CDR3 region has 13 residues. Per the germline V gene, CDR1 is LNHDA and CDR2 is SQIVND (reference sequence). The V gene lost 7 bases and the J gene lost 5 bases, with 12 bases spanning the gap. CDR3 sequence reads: CASNLLGDQPQHF. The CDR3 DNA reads TGTGCCAGTAACTTGCTCGGAGATCAGCCCCAGCATTTT.

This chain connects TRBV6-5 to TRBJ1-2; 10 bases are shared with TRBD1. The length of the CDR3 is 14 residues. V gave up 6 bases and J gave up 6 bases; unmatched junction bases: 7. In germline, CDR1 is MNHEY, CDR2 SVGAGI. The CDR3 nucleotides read TGTGCCAGCAGCCGGGACAGGGGTATAGATGGCTACACCTTC. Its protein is CASSRDRGIDGYTF.

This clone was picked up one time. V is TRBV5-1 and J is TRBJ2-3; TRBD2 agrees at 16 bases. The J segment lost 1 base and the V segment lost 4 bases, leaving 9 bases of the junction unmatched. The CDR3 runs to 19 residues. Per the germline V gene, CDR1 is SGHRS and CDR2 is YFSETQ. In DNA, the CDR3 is TGCGCCAGCAGCCCGTCGGGACTAGCGGGGGGGCACGGCACAGATACGCAGTATTTT. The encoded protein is CASSPSGLAGGHGTDTQYF.

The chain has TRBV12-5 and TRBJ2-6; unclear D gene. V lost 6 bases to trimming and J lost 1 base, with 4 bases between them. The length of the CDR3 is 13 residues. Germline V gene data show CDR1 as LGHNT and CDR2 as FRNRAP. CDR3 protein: CASGQSGANVLTF. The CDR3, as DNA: TGTGCTAGTGGCCAATCTGGGGCCAACGTCCTGACTTTC.

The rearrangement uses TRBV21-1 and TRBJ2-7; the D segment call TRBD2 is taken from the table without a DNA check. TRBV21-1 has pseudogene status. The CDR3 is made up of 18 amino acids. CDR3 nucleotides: TGTGCCAGCAGCAAAGGGCTAGCGGGGGCTCTCGGCCCCTACGAGCAGTACTTC. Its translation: CASSKGLAGALGPYEQYF.

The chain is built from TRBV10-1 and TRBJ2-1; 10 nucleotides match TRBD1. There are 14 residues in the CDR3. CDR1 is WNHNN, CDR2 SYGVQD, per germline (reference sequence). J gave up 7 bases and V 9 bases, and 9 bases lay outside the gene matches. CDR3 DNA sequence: TGCGCCAGTTCCCGGGACAGGGGAGGGAATGAGCAGTTCTTC. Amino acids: CASSRDRGGNEQFF.

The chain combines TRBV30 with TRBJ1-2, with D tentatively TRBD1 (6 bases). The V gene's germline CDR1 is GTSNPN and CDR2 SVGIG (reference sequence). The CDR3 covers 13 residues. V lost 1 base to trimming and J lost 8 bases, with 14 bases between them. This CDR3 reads CAWSGQVAVGYTF. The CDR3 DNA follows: TGTGCCTGGAGTGGACAGGTGGCCGTGGGCTACACCTTC.

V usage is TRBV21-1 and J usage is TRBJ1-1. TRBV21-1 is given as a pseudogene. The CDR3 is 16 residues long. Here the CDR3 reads CASTKREGNGDTEAFF. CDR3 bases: TGTGCCAGCACCAAGCGGGAAGGGAACGGGGACACTGAAGCTTTCTTT.

The CDR3: CASSQGKGIQQHGYTF. The CDR3 bases are TGTGCCAGCAGCCAAGGAAAAGGAATACAGCAGCATGGCTACACCTTC. The rearrangement links TRBV4-2 to TRBJ1-2; D gene uncertain. Looked up from germline, CDR1 is LGHNA and CDR2 is YNFKEQ. Trimming removed 1 base at V and 6 bases at J, with 18 bases between. CDR3 length: 16 residues.

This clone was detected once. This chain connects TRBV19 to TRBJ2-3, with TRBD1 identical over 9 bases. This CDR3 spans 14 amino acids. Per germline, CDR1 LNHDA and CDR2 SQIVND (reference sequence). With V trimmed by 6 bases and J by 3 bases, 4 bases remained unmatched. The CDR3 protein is CASSRDRDTDTQYF. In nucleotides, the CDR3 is TGTGCCAGTAGCCGGGACAGGGATACAGATACGCAGTATTTT.